Sequencing of this T cell receptor beta chain was carried out in a study of radiation and T cells in renal cell carcinoma. General study points: In blood, top tumor clones expanded by 2 weeks, shrinking by 4.

Sequencing was performed with immunoSEQ multiplex PCR; in TCRdb, only in-frame clones are kept and a portion is missing. The data contain just over 15,000 clones, 50% to 75% of them seen just once; the ten biggest clones take up roughly 26%. Treatment of the sample: 15 Gy SBRT to primary tumor, nephrectomy 4 weeks later. Nephrectomy followed 15 Gy stereotactic body radiation by 4 weeks. Clear cell pathology was present in this patient's renal cell carcinoma. CDR1 is SGHTA and CDR2 is FQGNSA in the germline V gene. The CDR3 is 15 amino acids. The V end lost 1 base, the J end lost 0 bases, and 7 bases lay between the germline ends. Note on this clone: Its antigen is currently unknown.

The source is a woman aged 70-85 years with renal cell carcinoma. Sequences were derived from tumor tissue, sampled from a patient whose treatment included radiotherapy and nephrectomy. This rearrangement joins TRBV7-2 to TRBJ1-5; a weak D match, TRBD1 (5 bases). This CDR3 reads CASSLGGYSNQPQHF. Written as DNA, the CDR3 is TGTGCCAGCAGCTTAGGGGGGTATAGCAATCAGCCCCAGCATTTT.